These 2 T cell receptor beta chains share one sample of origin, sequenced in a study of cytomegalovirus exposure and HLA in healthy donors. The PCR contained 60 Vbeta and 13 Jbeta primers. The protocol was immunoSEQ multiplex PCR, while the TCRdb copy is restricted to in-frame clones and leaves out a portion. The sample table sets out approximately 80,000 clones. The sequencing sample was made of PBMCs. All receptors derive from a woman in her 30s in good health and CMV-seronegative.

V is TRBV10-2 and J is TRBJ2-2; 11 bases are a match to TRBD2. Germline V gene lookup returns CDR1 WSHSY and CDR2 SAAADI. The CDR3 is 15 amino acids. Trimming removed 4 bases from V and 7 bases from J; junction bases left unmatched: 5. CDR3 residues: CASSGRLAGIGELFF. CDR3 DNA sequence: TGCGCCAGCAGTGGTAGACTAGCGGGAATCGGGGAGCTGTTTTTT.

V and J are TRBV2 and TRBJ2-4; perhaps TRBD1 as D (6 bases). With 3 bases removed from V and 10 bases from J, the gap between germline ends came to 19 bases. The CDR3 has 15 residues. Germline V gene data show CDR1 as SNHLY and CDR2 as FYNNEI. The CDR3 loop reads CASSEIRDKGWIQYF. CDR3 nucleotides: TGTGCCAGCAGTGAGATCCGGGACAAGGGATGGATTCAGTACTTC.